A selection of T cell receptor beta chains follows, all from one sample in a study of T cells in Graves' hyperthyroidism and ophthalmopathy. MiXCR was run by TCRdb on the multiplex PCR reads, yielding one entry per CDR3 protein. The table includes 600,000 to 900,000 distinct CDR3 sequences, roughly 15% detected once. Sequenced: blood. These TCRs come from a man aged 18 to 35 with Graves' hyperthyroidism. The CDR3 runs from the conserved cysteine through the conserved F or W. The order of the fields is clone size, V gene, D gene, J gene, CDR3 DNA, CDR3 protein. D genes are given only for firm matches. Clone size is given for some rows only: seen once, a few or many times, or a class if the clone is expanded.

>many|TRBV6-1|TRBD2|TRBJ2-1
TGTGCCAGCAGTCACGGGGCGGGAGGGGGAAATGAGCAGTTCTTC
CASSHGAGGGNEQFF
>-|TRBV7-9|-|TRBJ1-4
TGTGCCAGCAGCTTAGTGGAGGAAAAACTGTTTTTT
CASSLVEEKLFF
>few|TRBV6-1|-|TRBJ2-7
TGTGCCAGCAGTGAATCGTGGACGGGACCCTTCTTTCGGGACGAGCAGTACTTC
CASSESWTGPFFRDEQYF
>many|TRBV6-2/TRBV6-3|TRBD2|TRBJ2-1
TGTGCCAGCAGTTACACCACGCCCCCCCCACGACTAGCGGGAGGCAATGAGCAGTTCTTC
CASSYTTPPPRLAGGNEQFF
>few|TRBV2|TRBD2|TRBJ2-2
TGTGCCAGCAGTGAAGGGACTAGCGGGAGGAAGAACACCGGGGAGCTGTTTTTT
CASSEGTSGRKNTGELFF
>few|TRBV29-1|TRBD1|TRBJ2-5
TGCAGCGTTGCGGGGACAGCGTACCAAGAGACCCAGTACTTC
CSVAGTAYQETQYF
>many|TRBV7-9|TRBD1|TRBJ2-3
TGTGCCAGCAGCCCCGGGACAGGACGATTCACAGATACGCAGTATTTT
CASSPGTGRFTDTQYF
>-|TRBV20-1|TRBD2|TRBJ2-7
TGCAGTGCTGGCGGGGGTGGGAGGGTAATCGAGCAGTACTTC
CSAGGGGRVIEQYF
>few|TRBV19|TRBD2|TRBJ2-2
TGTGCCAGTATCTCTAGCGGAGCCAACACCGGGGAGCTGTTTTTT
CASISSGANTGELFF
>many|TRBV2|TRBD2|TRBJ2-2
TGTGCCAGCACCCACCGGACTAGCCTTAACACCGGGGAGCTGTTTTTT
CASTHRTSLNTGELFF
>few|TRBV19|TRBD2|TRBJ2-1
TGTGCCAGTTCTTGGGCTAGCGGAGACAATGAGCAGTTCTTC
CASSWASGDNEQFF
>many|TRBV20-1|TRBD2|TRBJ2-7
TGCAGTGCGGACCTGGGACTAGCGGGAGAGAGGGCCCACGAGCAGTACTTC
CSADLGLAGERAHEQYF
>many|TRBV28|TRBD1|TRBJ2-3
TGTGCCAGCAGCCTTCTATCGTACCGACAGGGGGGAACAGATACGCAGTATTTT
CASSLLSYRQGGTDTQYF
>-|TRBV10-3|-|TRBJ2-5
TGTGCCATCAGGGAGGCGCTAGTCGCAGAGACCCAGTACTTC
CAIREALVAETQYF
>-|TRBV18|TRBD1|TRBJ2-1
TGTGCCAGCTCACCCTTACAGGGGGTATACAATGAGCAGTTCTTC
CASSPLQGVYNEQFF
>few|TRBV2|-|TRBJ2-7
TGTGCCAGCAGTGAATGGGGTGGCGGGCGCTCCTCCTACGAGCAGTACTTC
CASSEWGGGRSSYEQYF
>once|TRBV27|-|TRBJ2-7
TGTGCCAGCAGTTTAACTTCCTGGACTGACTACGAGCAGTACTTC
CASSLTSWTDYEQYF
>-|TRBV6-1|-|TRBJ2-5
TGTGCCAGCAGCCGAACACAGCGGGCGGAGACCCAGTACTTC
CASSRTQRAETQYF
>many|TRBV3-1|TRBD2|TRBJ2-5
TGTGCCAGCAGCCCCGGATTGGTAGCGGGACCCCAAGAGACCCAGTACTTC
CASSPGLVAGPQETQYF
>few|TRBV12-3/TRBV12-4|-|TRBJ1-1
TGTGCCAGCAGTTTTCAGGGATCCCCTGAAGCTTTCTTT
CASSFQGSPEAFF
>many|TRBV2|-|TRBJ2-2
TGTGCCAGCAGTGTTCAGGGCAGTAGGACCGGGGAGCTGTTTTTT
CASSVQGSRTGELFF
>few|TRBV13|TRBD1|TRBJ2-6
TGTGCCAGCAGCCGGAGGACAGGGACGCCCGGGGCCAACGTCCTGACTTTC
CASSRRTGTPGANVLTF
>-|TRBV10-3|TRBD1|TRBJ2-6
TGTGCCATCAGTGAGTCGAGGGGACAGGGCGTCCGCTACTCTGGGGCCAACGTCCTGACTTTC
CAISESRGQGVRYSGANVLTF
>-|TRBV6-1|-|TRBJ1-3
TGTGCCAACAGTACGAGGGCTGGAAACACCATATATTTT
CANSTRAGNTIYF
>-|TRBV24-1|-|TRBJ2-1
TGTGCCACCAGTGATTTGGGGCAGGACTCCTACAATGAGCAGTTCTTC
CATSDLGQDSYNEQFF
>few|TRBV30|-|TRBJ2-7
TGTGCCTGGAGGGACGTCTACGAGCAGTACTTC
CAWRDVYEQYF
>many|TRBV30|-|TRBJ2-1
TGTGCCTCCAGTGGACCCCGAAGGATCAATGAGCAGTTCTTC
CASSGPRRINEQFF
>-|TRBV20-1|-|TRBJ1-1
TGCAGTGCTAGAGGACTAAAAGGAGACCGGGGAGCGGACACTGAAGCTTTCTTT
CSARGLKGDRGADTEAFF
>-|TRBV7-3|-|TRBJ2-1
TGTGCCAGCAGCTTAATGGGGACGAATGAGCAGTTCTTC
CASSLMGTNEQFF
>many|TRBV28|-|TRBJ2-7
TGTGCCAGCAGTTCTACCGGGTCAGGGTCGGCCTACGAGCAGTACTTC
CASSSTGSGSAYEQYF
>many|TRBV3-1|-|TRBJ2-2
TGTGCCAGCAGGCAGGGAGCCGGGGAGCTGTTTTTT
CASRQGAGELFF
>many|TRBV28|TRBD1|TRBJ2-5
TGTGCCAGCAGTTTACCGGGGACAGACCAAGAGACCCAGTACTTC
CASSLPGTDQETQYF
>few|TRBV6-6|-|TRBJ2-7
TGTGCCAGCAGTTACTCGGTAGCCGATGGGAGCGAGCAGTACTTC
CASSYSVADGSEQYF
>many|TRBV7-9|-|TRBJ2-5
TGTGCCAGCAGTCTCCAAGGGACCCAGTACTTC
CASSLQGTQYF
>many|TRBV24-1|-|TRBJ1-2
TGTGCCACCAGTGATCCGGACAGACTCTATGGCTACACCTTC
CATSDPDRLYGYTF
>many|TRBV24-1|-|TRBJ2-2
TGTGCCACCAGGGTCTCGGACACCGGGGAGCTGTTTTTT
CATRVSDTGELFF
>few|TRBV7-9|-|TRBJ2-3
TGTGCCAGCAGCTTTTGGGGCGGGATGGGTCCAGATACGCAGTATTTT
CASSFWGGMGPDTQYF
>-|TRBV4-2|-|TRBJ1-1
TGTGCCAGCAGCCAAGAATGGGGACGAAACTGGGACACTGAAGCTTTCTTT
CASSQEWGRNWDTEAFF
>many|TRBV3-2|-|TRBJ2-3
TGTGCCAGCAGCCTACACATTAGCGGGAGCTTTCCAGATACGCAGTATTTT
CASSLHISGSFPDTQYF
>few|TRBV5-1|-|TRBJ2-1
TGCGCCAGCAGCCCCCCTGACAGCTCCTACAATGAGCAGTTCTTC
CASSPPDSSYNEQFF
>-|TRBV7-8|-|TRBJ2-3
TGTGCCAGCAGCTACGGGACTTCAGGAGATACGCAGTATTTT
CASSYGTSGDTQYF
>many|TRBV12-3/TRBV12-4|TRBD1|TRBJ2-1
TGTGCCAGCGATTACGGGACAGGAGACAATGAGCAGTTCTTC
CASDYGTGDNEQFF
>-|TRBV9|TRBD2|TRBJ2-7
TGTGCCAGCAGCGCCTCCGGGACTAGCTCCGAGCAGTACTTC
CASSASGTSSEQYF
>many|TRBV28|TRBD2|TRBJ2-7
TGTGCCAGCAGTTCCTCAGGACTAGCGGGAGGGACCAAGCAGTACTTC
CASSSSGLAGGTKQYF
>-|TRBV24-1|-|TRBJ1-2
TGTGCCACCAGTGTGGAGGGGCTAGGCGATGGCTACACCTTC
CATSVEGLGDGYTF
>many|TRBV18|TRBD1|TRBJ1-2
TGTGCCAGCTCACCTATAGACAGGGCGGGCTATGGCTACACCTTC
CASSPIDRAGYGYTF
>-|TRBV4-1|-|TRBJ2-7
TGCGCCAGCAGCCGGATTCGGATTTGGTGGGGGGCACCTGAGCAGTACTTC
CASSRIRIWWGAPEQYF